The clone carrying this TCR beta chain has ten or more counts. Antigen specificity is unknown. A universal primer site came from template switching; cDNA carried unique molecular identifiers. TCRdb called the 5' RACE reads again in MiXCR, with one record for every CDR3 protein. The sample has fewer than 250,000 distinct CDR3 sequences, approximately 8% seen once. This entry comes from a study of identical twins. Deletions cut 5 bases from V and 10 bases from J, with 15 bases between. There are 13 residues in the CDR3. Germline CDR1 MNHEY, CDR2 SMNVEV (reference sequence). Study-level results: Cross-sectional statistics, not tracking of the same donors, supported the conclusions. Out-of-frame beta sequences exhibited a weaker degree of excess twin sharing. Zero-insertion analyses might be partly confounded by invariant T cells like MAIT and iNKT.

The sample also formed part of further work on yellow fever vaccine responses in identical twins.

The sample consisted of CD8+ T cells sorted from blood. The receptor comes from a woman under 30 in good health. This chain uses TRBV27 with TRBJ2-1, with D perhaps matching TRBD1 or TRBD2 (6 bases each). CDR3 in DNA: TGTGCCAGCAGTCCCGGGGGCCCGTTGGAGCAGTTCTTC. This codes for CASSPGGPLEQFF.